Below, 19 T cell receptor beta chains from the same sample are listed, as sequenced in a study of siplizumab effects on memory and regulatory T cells. The method was immunoSEQ multiplex PCR; TCRdb's version includes in-frame clones alone and lacks a portion of them. The table has 100,000 or so clones, about 95% seen once; the top ten hold 1% to 1.5%. Sequences were obtained from non-Treg CD4+ T cells sorted from blood. The receptors were gathered from a human donor in good health.

The gene calls are TRBV6-4 and TRBJ2-1; D is ambiguous. Trimming shortened V by 4 bases and J by 3 bases, and 16 bases separated the two germline ends. The CDR3 spans 16 residues. Per germline, CDR1 MRHNA and CDR2 SNTAGT. This CDR3 reads CASSVALNSLYNEQFF. CDR3 DNA: TGTGCCAGCAGTGTCGCGTTGAACAGCCTCTACAATGAGCAGTTCTTC.

This sequence joins TRBV28 and TRBJ2-3; D call uncertain. This CDR3 has 15 amino acids. V lost 2 bases, J lost 3 bases, and 12 bases lay in between. Germline V gene sequence: CDR1 MDHEN, CDR2 SYDVKM. The CDR3 loop reads CASSLTQARTDTQYF. CDR3 nucleotides: TGTGCCAGCAGTTTAACCCAGGCTCGAACAGATACGCAGTATTTT. Full variable domain (remainder filled in from reference TRBV28 and TRBJ2-3): DVKVTQSSRYLVKRTGEKVFLECVQDMDHENMFWYRQDPGLGLRLIYFSYDVKMKEKGDIPEGYSVSREKKERFSLILESASTNQTSMYLCASSLTQARTDTQYFGPGTRLTVL.

As DNA, the CDR3 is TGTGCCAGCAGCTTACTGGCGAACACTGAAGCTTTCTTT. The encoded protein is CASSLLANTEAFF. This rearrangement joins TRBV5-8 to TRBJ1-1; no definite D call. CDR1 is SGHTS, CDR2 YDEGEE, per germline. The CDR3 has 13 residues. V was pared by 2 bases and J by 1 base, with 6 bases between.

This chain connects TRBV6-1 to TRBJ2-7; D is unclear. Trimming shortened V by 2 bases and J by 4 bases, and 0 bases separated the two germline ends. The CDR3 sequence is 10 residues long. The germline V gene has CDR1 MNHNS and CDR2 SASEGT. CDR3 residues: CASSEYEQYF. The CDR3 coding sequence is TGTGCCAGCAGTGAATACGAGCAGTACTTC.

This clone occurred once. The chain couples TRBV30 to TRBJ2-2; no clear D gene. The CDR3 contains 13 residues. Germline values: CDR1 GTSNPN, CDR2 SVGIG (reference sequence). Trimming left V 1 base short and J 7 bases short, with 10 bases between. DNA of the CDR3: TGTGCCTGGAGTGATTCTATGGGCGGGGAGCTGTTTTTT. This translates into CAWSDSMGGELFF.

This rearrangement joins TRBV7-9 to TRBJ2-7; no clear D gene. V was shortened by 6 bases and J by 5 bases, with 11 bases between the two germline ends. Germline V gives CDR1 SEHNR, CDR2 FQNEAQ (reference sequence). CDR3 size: 12 residues. The CDR3 sequence: CASSIWGNEQYF. In DNA, the CDR3 is TGTGCCAGCAGTATTTGGGGAAACGAGCAGTACTTC.

The chain links TRBV4-1 to TRBJ1-1; D is perhaps TRBD1 (5 bases). The CDR3 spans 13 residues. Germline V lookup: CDR1 MGHRA, CDR2 YSYEKL. The V end lost 0 bases, the J end lost 5 bases, and 7 bases lay between the germline ends. CDR3 amino acids: CASSQEGVTEAFF. The DNA of the CDR3 is TGCGCCAGCAGCCAAGAGGGGGTTACTGAAGCTTTCTTT.

This clone came up a few times. The chain is built from TRBV5-3 and TRBJ2-7; D uncertain. TRBV5-3 is sorted into the ORF group, with uncertain function. Trimming took 3 bases from V and 7 from J, leaving 11 bases between them. This CDR3 has 12 residues. CDR3 loop: CARSYRTREQYF. The CDR3 nucleotides are TGTGCCAGAAGCTACCGTACAAGGGAGCAGTACTTC.

V gene TRBV7-2 combines with J gene TRBJ2-3, with 9 bases lining up with TRBD2. The J segment lost 4 bases and the V segment lost 3 bases, leaving 8 bases of the junction unmatched. The CDR3 spans 16 residues. Germline CDR1 is SGHTA and CDR2 is FQGNSA. The CDR3 region has the DNA TGTGCCAGCAGCTTGATGGGCGGGAGGGGGGCAGATACGCAGTATTTT. Its translation: CASSLMGGRGADTQYF. Full variable domain (rest looked up from reference TRBV7-2 and TRBJ2-3): GAGVSQSPSNKVTEKGKDVELRCDPISGHTALYWYRQSLGQGLEFLIYFQGNSAPDKSGLPSDRFSAERTGGSVSTLTIQRTQQEDSAVYLCASSLMGGRGADTQYFGPGTRLTVL.

CDR3 residues: CASRTTSGVREFF. The CDR3 DNA reads TGTGCCAGCAGGACTACTAGCGGGGTCAGGGAGTTCTTC. The rearrangement uses TRBV28 and TRBJ2-1; TRBD2 matches at 10 bases. The CDR3 has 13 residues. Germline V gene lookup returns CDR1 MDHEN and CDR2 SYDVKM. V gave up 6 bases and J gave up 14 bases; unmatched junction bases: 10.

CDR3 coding DNA: TGTGCCAGCAGTAGCCGACCAAGCGGAAGCACAGATACGCAGTATTTT. Amino acids: CASSSRPSGSTDTQYF. The chain is built from TRBV2 and TRBJ2-3, with D perhaps matching TRBD2 (5 bases). The germline V gene encodes CDR1 SNHLY and CDR2 FYNNEI. With 5 bases removed from V and 0 bases from J, the gap between germline ends came to 15 bases. This CDR3 region has 16 residues.

The chain carries TRBV19 and TRBJ2-5; D not resolved. The CDR3 has 16 residues. V was cut by 3 bases and J by 4 bases, with 18 bases left in between. Germline V gene sequence: CDR1 LNHDA, CDR2 SQIVND (reference sequence). CDR3 loop: CASSIPGLLWSETQYF. Here the CDR3 DNA reads TGTGCCAGTAGTATCCCGGGTTTGTTGTGGTCAGAGACCCAGTACTTC.

The chain has TRBV30 and TRBJ2-2; a weak D match, TRBD2 (5 bases). V gave up 1 base and J gave up 6 bases, with 9 bases separating them. The CDR3 contains 13 residues. The germline V gene encodes CDR1 GTSNPN and CDR2 SVGIG (reference sequence). The CDR3 loop reads CAWSGTRAGELFF. DNA of the CDR3: TGTGCCTGGAGTGGGACGAGGGCCGGGGAGCTGTTTTTT.

The rearrangement links TRBV15 to TRBJ2-1; possible D gene TRBD2, 6 bases. The CDR3 has 12 amino acids. The germline CDR1 and CDR2 sequences are LNHNV and YYDKDF (reference sequence). V shed 0 bases and J shed 13 bases, with 10 bases lying between them. This CDR3 reads CATSRERDSQFF. CDR3 in DNA: TGTGCCACCAGCAGAGAACGGGACTCCCAGTTCTTC.

V is TRBV6-5 and J is TRBJ2-3; D is unresolved. V was shortened by 6 bases and J by 0 bases, with 10 bases between the two germline ends. The germline V gene has CDR1 MNHEY and CDR2 SVGAGI. The CDR3 is made up of 14 amino acids. CDR3 in amino acids: CASSPGPSTDTQYF. The CDR3 coding sequence is TGTGCCAGCAGCCCGGGCCCTAGCACAGATACGCAGTATTTT.

The chain has TRBV5-1 and TRBJ2-5; either TRBD1 or TRBD2 may supply D (5 bases each). V was shortened by 4 bases and J by 5 bases, with 12 bases between the two germline ends. Germline V gene lookup returns CDR1 SGHRS and CDR2 YFSETQ. There are 13 residues in the CDR3. CDR3 DNA sequence: TGCGCCAGCAGCACTGGGGGAAGTGAGACCCAGTACTTC. Translated: CASSTGGSETQYF.

The CDR3 sequence is CASSYSWGGEQYF. In DNA form, the CDR3 reads TGTGCCAGCAGTTACTCGTGGGGGGGCGAGCAGTACTTC. The chain has TRBV6-6 and TRBJ2-7, with 7 bases aligning to TRBD2. V lost 0 bases, J lost 6 bases, and 2 bases stayed unmatched. Germline V gene sequence: CDR1 MNHNY, CDR2 SVGAGI (reference sequence). The CDR3 is 13 residues long.

The J gene is TRBJ2-5, the V gene TRBV7-9, with D possibly matching TRBD2 (6 bases). V was pared by 2 bases and J by 2 bases, with 12 bases between. Germline CDR1 is SEHNR and CDR2 is FQNEAQ (reference sequence). CDR3 length: 15 amino acids. CDR3 DNA sequence: TGTGCCAGCAGCTTATTCCTCGGGAGTCAAGAGACCCAGTACTTC. It specifies CASSLFLGSQETQYF.

This chain links TRBV5-1 with TRBJ2-2, with D tentatively TRBD1 (6 bases). Germline loops: CDR1 SGHRS, CDR2 YFSETQ. CDR3 length: 19 residues. V lost 7 bases, J lost 4 bases, and 29 bases lay in between. The DNA for the CDR3 is TGCGCCAGCCCAAGAGGACAGCTCAACAACGGTTACTTCACCGGGGAGCTGTTTTTT. Protein product: CASPRGQLNNGYFTGELFF. The full variable domain, its missing parts supplied by reference TRBV5-1 and TRBJ2-2, is KAGVTQTPRYLIKTRGQQVTLSCSPISGHRSVSWYQQTPGQGLQFLFEYFSETQRNKGNFPGRFSGRQFSNSRSEMNVSTLELGDSALYLCASPRGQLNNGYFTGELFFGEGSRLTVL.